The T cell receptor (beta chain) under discussion was sequenced for a study of blood T cell repertoires in COVID-19. About the study: The United States, Italy and Spain provided the acute and convalescent COVID-19 samples. Nucleic acid was either cDNA or gDNA, and it came from T cells, B-cell-depleted T cells, or PBMCs.

CDR3 length: 14 amino acids. Trimming pared 4 bases from V and 4 bases from J, leaving 10 bases between. Germline V gene sequence: CDR1 KGHDR, CDR2 SFDVKD. Per the original data handling: The assay estimated nucleated cells by amplifying reference gene primers. Only in-frame clones appear in the TCRdb table, and some are missing; sequencing was by immunoSEQ multiplex PCR. From that table come the V and J calls and clone size; the DNA was used to work out D and trimming. The sample lists roughly 250,000 clones, approximately 82% seen once, with approximately 5% in the top ten. This clone is a singleton in its sample. Other DNA sequences within the sample encode an identical CDR3.

The sequencing input was peripheral blood. The clonotype was recovered from an elderly woman with active or convalescent COVID-19. This chain links TRBV24-1 with TRBJ1-5, with D perhaps TRBD1 (5 bases). For the CDR3, the DNA is TGTGCCACCAGTGACAGACAGCTTAATCAGCCCCAGCATTTT. Translated, it gives CATSDRQLNQPQHF.